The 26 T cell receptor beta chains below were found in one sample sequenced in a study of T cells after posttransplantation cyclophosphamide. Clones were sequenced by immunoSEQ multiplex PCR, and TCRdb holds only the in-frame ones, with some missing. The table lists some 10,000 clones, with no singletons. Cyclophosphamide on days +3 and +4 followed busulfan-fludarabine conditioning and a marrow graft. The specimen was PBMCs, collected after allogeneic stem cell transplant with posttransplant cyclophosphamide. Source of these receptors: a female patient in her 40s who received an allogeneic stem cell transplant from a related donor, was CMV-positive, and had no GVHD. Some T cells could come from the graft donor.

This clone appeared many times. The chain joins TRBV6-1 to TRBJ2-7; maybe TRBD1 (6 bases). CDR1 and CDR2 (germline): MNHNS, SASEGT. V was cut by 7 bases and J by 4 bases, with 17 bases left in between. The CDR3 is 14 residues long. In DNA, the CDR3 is TGTGCCAGCAACCCGGGACACCCAAATTACGAGCAGTACTTC. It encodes CASNPGHPNYEQYF.

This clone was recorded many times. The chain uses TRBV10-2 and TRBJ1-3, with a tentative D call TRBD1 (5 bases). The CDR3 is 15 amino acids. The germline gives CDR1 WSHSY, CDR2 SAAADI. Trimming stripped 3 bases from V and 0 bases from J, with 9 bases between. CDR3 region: CASSDTGYSGNTIYF. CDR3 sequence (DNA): TGCGCCAGCAGTGATACAGGATACTCTGGAAACACCATATATTTT.

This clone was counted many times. The CDR3 region is CASTTGRDLNEQFF. CDR3 DNA sequence: TGTGCCAGTACGACAGGGCGGGATTTAAATGAGCAGTTCTTC. The V and J genes are TRBV6-1 and TRBJ2-1, with a possible D match to TRBD1 (7 bases). Between the trimmed V and J ends, which lost 9 bases and 7 bases, there was a span of 19 bases. This CDR3 is 14 amino acids long. Germline V gene lookup returns CDR1 MNHNS and CDR2 SASEGT.

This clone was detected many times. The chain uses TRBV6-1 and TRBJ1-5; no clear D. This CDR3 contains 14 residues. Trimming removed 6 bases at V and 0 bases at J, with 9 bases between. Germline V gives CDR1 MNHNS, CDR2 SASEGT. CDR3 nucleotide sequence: TGTGCCAGCAGAGGCGGGATTAGCAATCAGCCCCAGCATTTT. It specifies CASRGGISNQPQHF.

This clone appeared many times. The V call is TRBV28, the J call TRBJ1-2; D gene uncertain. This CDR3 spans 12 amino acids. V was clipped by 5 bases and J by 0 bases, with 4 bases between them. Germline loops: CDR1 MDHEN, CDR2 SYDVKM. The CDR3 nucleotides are TGTGCCAGCAGTCCCGCTAACTATGGCTACACCTTC. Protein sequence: CASSPANYGYTF.

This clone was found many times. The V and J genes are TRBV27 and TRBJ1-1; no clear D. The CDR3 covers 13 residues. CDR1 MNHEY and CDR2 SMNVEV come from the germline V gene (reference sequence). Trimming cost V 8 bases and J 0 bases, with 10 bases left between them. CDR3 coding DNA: TGTGCCAGCGGGAGACAAATGAACACTGAAGCTTTCTTT. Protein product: CASGRQMNTEAFF.

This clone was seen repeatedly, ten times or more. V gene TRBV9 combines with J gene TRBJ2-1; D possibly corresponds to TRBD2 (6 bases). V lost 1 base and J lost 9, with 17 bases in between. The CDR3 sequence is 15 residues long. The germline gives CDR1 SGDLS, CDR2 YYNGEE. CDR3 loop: CASSVISGNPGEQFF. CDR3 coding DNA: TGTGCCAGCAGCGTAATTAGCGGCAACCCAGGTGAGCAGTTCTTC. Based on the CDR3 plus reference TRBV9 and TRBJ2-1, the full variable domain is DSGVTQTPKHLITATGQRVTLRCSPRSGDLSVYWYQQSLDQGLQFLIQYYNGEERAKGNILERFSAQQFPDLHSELNLSSLELGDSALYFCASSVISGNPGEQFFGPGTRLTVL.

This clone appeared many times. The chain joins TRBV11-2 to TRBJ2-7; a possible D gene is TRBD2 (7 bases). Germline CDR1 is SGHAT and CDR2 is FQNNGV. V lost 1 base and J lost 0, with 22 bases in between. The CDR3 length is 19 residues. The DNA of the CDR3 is TGTGCCAGCAGCTTAGTACGTTTTAGGAGGGGGGGCCTCTCCTACGAGCAGTACTTC. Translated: CASSLVRFRRGGLSYEQYF.

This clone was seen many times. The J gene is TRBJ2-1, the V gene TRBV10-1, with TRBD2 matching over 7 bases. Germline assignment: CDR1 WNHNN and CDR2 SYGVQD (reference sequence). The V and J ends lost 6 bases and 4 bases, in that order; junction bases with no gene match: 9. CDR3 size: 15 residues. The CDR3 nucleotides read TGCGCCAGCAGCTTCCACGCTAGCGGTTACAATGAGCAGTTCTTC. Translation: CASSFHASGYNEQFF.

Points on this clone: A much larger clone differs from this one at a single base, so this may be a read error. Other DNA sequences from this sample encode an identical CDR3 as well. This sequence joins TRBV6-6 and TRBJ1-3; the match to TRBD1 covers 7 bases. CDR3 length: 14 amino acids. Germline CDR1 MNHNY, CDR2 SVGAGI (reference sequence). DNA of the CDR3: TGTGCCAGTAGTTATTCGGGACAGGGAAACACCATATATTTT. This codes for CASSYSGQGNTIYF.

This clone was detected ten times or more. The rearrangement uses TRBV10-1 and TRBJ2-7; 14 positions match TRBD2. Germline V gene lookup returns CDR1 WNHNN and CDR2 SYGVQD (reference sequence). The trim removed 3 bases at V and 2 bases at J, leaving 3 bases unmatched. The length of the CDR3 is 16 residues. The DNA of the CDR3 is TGCGCCAGCAGTGATGGACTAGCGGGGGGCCCCTACGAGCAGTACTTC. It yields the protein CASSDGLAGGPYEQYF.

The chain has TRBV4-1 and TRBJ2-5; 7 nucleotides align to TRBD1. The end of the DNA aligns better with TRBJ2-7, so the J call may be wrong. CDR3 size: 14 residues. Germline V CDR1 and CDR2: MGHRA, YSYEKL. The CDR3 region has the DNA TGCGCCAGCAGCCAAGGACAGGGCCTTTACGAGCAGTACTTC. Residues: CASSQGQGLYEQYF.

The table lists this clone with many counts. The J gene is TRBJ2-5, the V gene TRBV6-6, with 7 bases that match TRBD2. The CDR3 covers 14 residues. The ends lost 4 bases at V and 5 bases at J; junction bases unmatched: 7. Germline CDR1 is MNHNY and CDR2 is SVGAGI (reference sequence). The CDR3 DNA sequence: TGTGCCAGCAGTTCGGGGGGTAGCGCGGAGACCCAGTACTTC. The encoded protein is CASSSGGSAETQYF.

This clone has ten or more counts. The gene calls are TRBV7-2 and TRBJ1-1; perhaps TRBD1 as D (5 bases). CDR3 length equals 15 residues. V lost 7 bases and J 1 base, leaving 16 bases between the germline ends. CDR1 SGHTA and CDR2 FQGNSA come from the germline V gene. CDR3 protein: CASTPQVGPNTEAFF. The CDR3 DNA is TGTGCCAGCACACCACAGGTAGGGCCGAACACTGAAGCTTTCTTT.

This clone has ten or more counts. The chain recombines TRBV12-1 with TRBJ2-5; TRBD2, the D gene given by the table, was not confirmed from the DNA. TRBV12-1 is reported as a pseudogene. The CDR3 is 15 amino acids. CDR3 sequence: CASSPPGGRGETQYF. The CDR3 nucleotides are TGTGCCAGCAGCCCCCCGGGCGGGAGGGGGGAGACCCAGTACTTC.

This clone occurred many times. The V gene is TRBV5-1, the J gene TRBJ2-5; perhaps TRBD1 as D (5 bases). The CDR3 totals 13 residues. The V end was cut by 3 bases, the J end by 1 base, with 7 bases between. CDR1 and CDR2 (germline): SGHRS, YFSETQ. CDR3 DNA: TGCGCCAGCAGCTGGCAGGGCCAAGAGACCCAGTACTTC. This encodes CASSWQGQETQYF.

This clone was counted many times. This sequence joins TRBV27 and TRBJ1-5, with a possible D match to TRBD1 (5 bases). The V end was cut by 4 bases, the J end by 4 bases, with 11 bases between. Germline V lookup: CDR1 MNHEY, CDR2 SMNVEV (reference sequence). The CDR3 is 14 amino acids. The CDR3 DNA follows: TGTGCCAGCAGTTCACAGGCAGTAAATCAGCCCCAGCATTTT. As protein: CASSSQAVNQPQHF.

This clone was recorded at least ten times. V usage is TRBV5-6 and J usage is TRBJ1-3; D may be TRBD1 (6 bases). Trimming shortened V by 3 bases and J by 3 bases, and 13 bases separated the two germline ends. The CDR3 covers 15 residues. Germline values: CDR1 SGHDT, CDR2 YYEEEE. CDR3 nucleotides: TGTGCCAGCAGCTCCGATGACAGGTTTGGAAACACCATATATTTT. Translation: CASSSDDRFGNTIYF.

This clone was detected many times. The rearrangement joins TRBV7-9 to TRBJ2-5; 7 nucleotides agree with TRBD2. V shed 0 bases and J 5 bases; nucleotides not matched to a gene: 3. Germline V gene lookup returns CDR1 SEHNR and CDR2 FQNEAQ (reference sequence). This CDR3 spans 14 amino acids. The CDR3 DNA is TGTGCCAGCAGCTTAGCGGGAGGGGAGGAGACCCAGTACTTC. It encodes CASSLAGGEETQYF.

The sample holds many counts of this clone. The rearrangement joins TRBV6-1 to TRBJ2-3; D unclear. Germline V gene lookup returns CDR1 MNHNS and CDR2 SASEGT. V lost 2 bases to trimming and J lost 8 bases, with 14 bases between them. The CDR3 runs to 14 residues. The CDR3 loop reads CASSEYSGYGTQYF. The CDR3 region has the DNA TGTGCCAGCAGTGAATATTCCGGGTACGGTACGCAGTATTTT.

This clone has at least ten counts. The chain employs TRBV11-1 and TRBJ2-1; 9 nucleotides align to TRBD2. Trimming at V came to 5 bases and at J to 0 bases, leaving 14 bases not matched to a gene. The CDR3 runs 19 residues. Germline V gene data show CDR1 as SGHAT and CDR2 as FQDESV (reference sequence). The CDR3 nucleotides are TGTGCCAGCAGCGCGACTAGCGGAGCACTCCGGAGCTCCTACAATGAGCAGTTCTTC. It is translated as CASSATSGALRSSYNEQFF.

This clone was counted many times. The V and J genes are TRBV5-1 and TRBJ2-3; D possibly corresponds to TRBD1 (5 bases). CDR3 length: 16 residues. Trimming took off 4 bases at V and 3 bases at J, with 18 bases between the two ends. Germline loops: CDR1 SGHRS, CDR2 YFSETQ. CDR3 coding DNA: TGCGCCAGCAGCAAAGGGGTAATCGGTCGGACAGATACGCAGTATTTT. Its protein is CASSKGVIGRTDTQYF.

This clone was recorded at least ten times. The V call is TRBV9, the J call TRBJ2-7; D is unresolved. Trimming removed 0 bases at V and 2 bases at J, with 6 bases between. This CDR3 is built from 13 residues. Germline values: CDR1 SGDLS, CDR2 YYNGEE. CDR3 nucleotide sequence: TGTGCCAGCAGCGTAGATGACACCTACGAGCAGTACTTC. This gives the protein CASSVDDTYEQYF.

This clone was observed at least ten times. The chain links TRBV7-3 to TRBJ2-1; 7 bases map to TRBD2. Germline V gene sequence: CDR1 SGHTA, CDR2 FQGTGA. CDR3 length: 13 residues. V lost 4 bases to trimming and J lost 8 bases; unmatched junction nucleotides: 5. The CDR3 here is CASSSTSPHEQFF. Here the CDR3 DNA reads TGTGCCAGCAGCTCGACTAGCCCCCATGAGCAGTTCTTC.

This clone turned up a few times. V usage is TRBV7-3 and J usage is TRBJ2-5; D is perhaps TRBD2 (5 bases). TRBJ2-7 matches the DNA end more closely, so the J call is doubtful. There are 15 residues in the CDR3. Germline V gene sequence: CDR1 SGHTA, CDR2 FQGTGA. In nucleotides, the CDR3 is TGTGCCAGCAGCCCCCAATGGACTGTGCATAGCGAGCAGTACTTC. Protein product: CASSPQWTVHSEQYF.

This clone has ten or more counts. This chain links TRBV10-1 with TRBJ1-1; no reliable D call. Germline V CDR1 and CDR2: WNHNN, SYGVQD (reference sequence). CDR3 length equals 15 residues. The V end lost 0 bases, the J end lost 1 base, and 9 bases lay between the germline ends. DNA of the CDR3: TGCGCCAGCAGTGAGTCGGGCCCTCCGAACACTGAAGCTTTCTTT. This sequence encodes CASSESGPPNTEAFF.